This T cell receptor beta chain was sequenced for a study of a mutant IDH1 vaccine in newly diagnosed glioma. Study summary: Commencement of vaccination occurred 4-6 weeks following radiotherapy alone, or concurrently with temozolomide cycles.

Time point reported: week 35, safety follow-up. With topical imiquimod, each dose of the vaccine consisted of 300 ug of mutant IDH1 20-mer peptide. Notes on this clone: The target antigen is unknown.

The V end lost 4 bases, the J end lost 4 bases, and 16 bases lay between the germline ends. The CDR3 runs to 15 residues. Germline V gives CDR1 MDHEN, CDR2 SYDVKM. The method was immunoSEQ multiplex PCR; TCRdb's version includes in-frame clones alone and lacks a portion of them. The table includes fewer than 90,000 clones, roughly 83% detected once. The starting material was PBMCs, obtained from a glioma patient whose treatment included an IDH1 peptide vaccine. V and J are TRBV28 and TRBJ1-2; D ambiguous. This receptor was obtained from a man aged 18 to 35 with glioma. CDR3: CASSWASETIYGYTF. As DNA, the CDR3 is TGTGCCAGCAGTTGGGCGTCTGAGACAATCTATGGCTACACCTTC.